This TCR beta chain was documented in a study of T cells in Graves' hyperthyroidism and ophthalmopathy. General observations from the study: Expanded thyroid clonotypes (above 0.001) were mostly also found in blood. The model made its ophthalmopathy prediction, and onset followed a median around 6.5 months later.

The TCR beta CDR3 regions underwent amplification using RNA transcripts as the source. Initially, a first-round RT-PCR of the TCR CDR3 employed the HTBI primer set. TCRdb redid the calling of the multiplex PCR reads with MiXCR, one entry per CDR3 protein. In the table there are about 690,000 distinct CDR3 sequences, 17% of which are singletons. Germline loops: CDR1 LGHDT, CDR2 YNNKEL (reference sequence). Trimming at V came to 6 bases and at J to 5 bases, leaving 11 bases not matched to a gene. This CDR3 comprises 16 residues. This clonotype has more than one count but fewer than ten. Its antigen is currently unknown.

The receptor was derived from a man aged 50-59 years with Graves' hyperthyroidism. J is TRBJ1-2 and V is TRBV3-1; 11 nucleotides align to TRBD1. Input material: blood. The CDR3 region has the DNA TGTGCCAGCAGTCCGACTAGGACAGGGGGCTCGTATGGCTACACCTTC. Translating it yields CASSPTRTGGSYGYTF.